The TCR beta chain under discussion was sequenced for a study of cytomegalovirus exposure and HLA in healthy donors. Study-wide results and caveats: The authors judged a highly shared variant cluster likely a sequencing artifact. In a later analysis, donors in an Asian-associated ancestry cluster reportedly had fewer N-insertions in productive TCRs than the cohort mean.

Primers included in the PCR were 60 Vbeta and 13 Jbeta primers. The data were produced by immunoSEQ multiplex PCR, yet TCRdb's version contains in-frame clones alone and is incomplete. The sample contains about 150,000 clones, about 74% of which appear only once. This CDR3 spans 14 amino acids. Germline CDR1 is SGHNT and CDR2 is YYREEE (reference sequence). V gave up 0 bases and J gave up 4 bases; unmatched junction bases: 4. For this clone: Its cognate antigen is unknown.

Material: PBMCs. The origin of this receptor is a man aged 18 to 30 in good health and CMV-seropositive. The rearrangement joins TRBV5-4 to TRBJ2-7, with 7 bases matching TRBD1. DNA of the CDR3: TGTGCCAGCAGCTTGGACAGGGGCCTTTACGAGCAGTACTTC. This gives the protein CASSLDRGLYEQYF.